The 29 T cell receptor beta chains below all came from one sample that was sequenced in a study of blood T cell repertoires in COVID-19. Clones were read by immunoSEQ multiplex PCR, and TCRdb kept only the in-frame ones, dropping some. The sample includes over 75,000 clones, 80% to 90% of them seen just once. Source material: peripheral blood. The receptors come from a woman older than 75 with active COVID-19.

The J gene is TRBJ2-3, the V gene TRBV3-1 (or the pseudogene TRBV3-2), with a possible D match to TRBD1 (5 bases). V dropped 5 bases and J dropped 4 bases, with 10 bases sitting between them. The CDR3 has 13 residues. The germline V gene encodes CDR1 LGHDT and CDR2 YNNKEL (reference sequence). The CDR3 is CASSNIGADTQYF. CDR3 DNA: TGTGCCAGCAGCAACATAGGGGCAGATACGCAGTATTTT.

V is TRBV15 and J is TRBJ2-2; D is perhaps TRBD1 (6 bases). CDR3 length: 15 residues. V was shortened by 2 bases and J by 3 bases, with 10 bases between the two germline ends. Per the germline V gene, CDR1 is LNHNV and CDR2 is YYDKDF (reference sequence). CDR3 protein: CATSRSGADTGELFF. CDR3 bases: TGTGCCACCAGCAGATCAGGGGCGGACACCGGGGAGCTGTTTTTT.

The chain carries TRBV10-1 and TRBJ2-1, with D possibly TRBD2 on 5 matching bases. Per the germline V gene, CDR1 is WNHNN and CDR2 is SYGVQD (reference sequence). The CDR3 runs to 17 residues. V was trimmed by 2 bases and J by 1 base, leaving 15 bases between them. As DNA, the CDR3 is TGCGCCAGCAGTGAGGGAATGAGCGGTATATCCTACAATGAGCAGTTCTTC. It is translated as CASSEGMSGISYNEQFF.

The rearrangement links TRBV11-3 to TRBJ2-1, with D uncertain. CDR1 and CDR2 (germline): SGHNT, YENEEA. CDR3 length equals 12 residues. The V gene lost 2 bases and the J gene lost 8 bases, with 7 bases spanning the gap. The CDR3 loop is CASSLTRDEQFF. DNA for the CDR3: TGTGCCAGCAGCTTAACCCGCGATGAGCAGTTCTTC.

V and J are TRBV4-3 and TRBJ1-6; perhaps TRBD1 as D (5 bases). The V gene lost 3 bases and the J gene lost 6 bases, with 12 bases spanning the gap. The CDR3 runs 15 residues. The germline V gene has CDR1 LGHNA and CDR2 YSLEER. The CDR3 DNA sequence: TGCGCCAGCAGCCAGTCGGCAGGGCGTAATTCACCCCTCCACTTT. This translates into CASSQSAGRNSPLHF.

The chain has TRBV4-3 and TRBJ2-5; 9 nucleotides agree with TRBD1. Trimming at V came to 1 base and at J to 5 bases, leaving 11 bases not matched to a gene. The germline CDR1 and CDR2 sequences are LGHNA and YSLEER. The CDR3 extends over 17 amino acids. CDR3 residues: CASSQVFQGQGGETQYF. CDR3 bases: TGCGCCAGCAGCCAAGTCTTCCAGGGACAGGGTGGGGAGACCCAGTACTTC.

The chain is built from TRBV9 and TRBJ2-3; 8 bases agree with TRBD1. The junction had 2 bases not matched to a gene; V was cut back by 0 bases and J by 2 bases. Per the germline V gene, CDR1 is SGDLS and CDR2 is YYNGEE. The CDR3 has 15 residues. CDR3 bases: TGTGCCAGCAGCGTAGAGGACAGGGACACAGATACGCAGTATTTT. Translation: CASSVEDRDTDTQYF.

The J gene is TRBJ2-5, the V gene TRBV11-2; unclear D gene. V lost 4 bases and J 5 bases, leaving 5 bases between the germline ends. Germline CDR1 reads SGHAT; CDR2 reads FQNNGV. The CDR3 loop spans 11 amino acids. The CDR3 nucleotides read TGTGCCAGCAGCTCGAGGGAGACCCAGTACTTC. Translated: CASSSRETQYF.

The chain joins TRBV19 to TRBJ2-7; D unresolved. Germline CDR1 and CDR2: LNHDA and SQIVND (reference sequence). This CDR3 has 13 amino acids. Trimming removed 5 bases from V and 5 bases from J, with 13 bases in between. CDR3 bases: TGTGCCAGTAGTTCGACATGGAAGGACGAGCAGTACTTC. Translation gives CASSSTWKDEQYF.

The DNA of the CDR3 is TGTGCCAGCAGTTCCGAGAGCATATACTATGGCTACACCTTC. As protein: CASSSESIYYGYTF. The chain uses TRBV9 and TRBJ1-2, with no clear D. The V gene's germline CDR1 is SGDLS and CDR2 YYNGEE. CDR3 size: 14 residues. Trimming removed 5 bases at V and 3 bases at J, with 14 bases between.

This clone was observed a few times. The rearrangement joins TRBV28 to TRBJ1-2; 11 bases map to TRBD1. Germline CDR1 is MDHEN and CDR2 is SYDVKM. The CDR3 loop spans 14 amino acids. V was pared by 8 bases and J by 4 bases, with 6 bases of the junction left unmatched. The CDR3 region is CASGQGARVYGYTF. DNA for the CDR3: TGTGCCAGCGGACAGGGGGCGCGAGTCTATGGCTACACCTTC.

CDR3 region: CASSAGTNNEQFF. CDR3 DNA: TGTGCCAGCAGCGCCGGGACTAACAATGAGCAGTTCTTC. The chain couples TRBV11-3 to TRBJ2-1; TRBD2 matches 7 bases. CDR1 is SGHNT, CDR2 YENEEA, per germline. V dropped 5 bases and J dropped 5; count of bases not matched to a gene: 3. This CDR3 region has 13 residues.

The chain links TRBV18 to TRBJ2-1, with 8 bases aligning to TRBD2. The CDR3 is made up of 13 amino acids. Germline trimming cut 9 bases from V and 7 bases from J; bases unmatched to any gene: 8. Germline CDR1 and CDR2: KGHSH and LQKENI. This CDR3 is CASTAGVRNEQFF. The CDR3 DNA sequence: TGTGCCAGTACAGCGGGAGTGAGGAATGAGCAGTTCTTC.

The chain recombines TRBV5-1 with TRBJ2-2, with D perhaps matching TRBD2 (6 bases). Trimming shortened V by 4 bases and J by 1 base, and 11 bases separated the two germline ends. The CDR3 spans 15 residues. Germline V gene sequence: CDR1 SGHRS, CDR2 YFSETQ. The CDR3 DNA sequence: TGCGCCAGCAGCCGCGGGATTATGAACACCGGGGAGCTGTTTTTT. Its protein product is CASSRGIMNTGELFF.

This clone turned up a few times. This sequence joins TRBV19 and TRBJ2-3, with D possibly matching TRBD2 (6 bases). The CDR3 extends over 15 amino acids. Germline loops: CDR1 LNHDA, CDR2 SQIVND (reference sequence). V shed 4 bases and J shed 5 bases, with 16 bases lying between them. The CDR3 is CASSTLGGVEDTQYF. The CDR3, as DNA: TGTGCCAGTAGTACCCTGGGGGGAGTGGAAGATACGCAGTATTTT.

The chain carries TRBV27 and TRBJ2-1, with 13 positions matching TRBD2. Per the germline V gene, CDR1 is MNHEY and CDR2 is SMNVEV (reference sequence). The CDR3 has 14 amino acids. Germline trimming cut 6 bases from V and 10 bases from J; bases unmatched to any gene: 6. For the CDR3, the DNA is TGTGCCAGCAGCAGGACTAGCGGGAGAGGCGAGCAGTTCTTC. Protein: CASSRTSGRGEQFF.

The DNA of the CDR3 is TGTGCCAGCAGTTCTACGGGGACGGGGACAAATACGCAGTATTTT. Protein product: CASSSTGTGTNTQYF. The chain has TRBV28 and TRBJ2-3; tentative D call: TRBD1 (6 bases). Trimming cost V 4 bases and J 7 bases, with 18 bases left between them. Germline V gene lookup returns CDR1 MDHEN and CDR2 SYDVKM. CDR3 size: 15 residues.

The rearrangement joins TRBV2 to TRBJ2-7, with D unclear. Germline V gene lookup returns CDR1 SNHLY and CDR2 FYNNEI. V was shortened by 8 bases and J by 10 bases, with 21 bases between the two germline ends. This CDR3 is built from 13 residues. CDR3 DNA sequence: TGTGCCAGCGGGCAAGAGTCGACCCATCGACAGTACTTC. Its protein is CASGQESTHRQYF.

J is TRBJ2-2 and V is TRBV19, with 7 bases matching TRBD1. Trimming removed 4 bases from V and 4 bases from J; junction bases left unmatched: 6. The germline V gene encodes CDR1 LNHDA and CDR2 SQIVND (reference sequence). The CDR3 contains 15 residues. CDR3 protein: CASSKTAGGTGELFF. The CDR3 DNA follows: TGTGCCAGTAGTAAAACGGCAGGGGGCACCGGGGAGCTGTTTTTT.

The chain is built from TRBV7-6 and TRBJ2-3; D is ambiguous. The V end lost 2 bases, the J end lost 0 bases, and 12 bases lay between the germline ends. The CDR3 is 16 amino acids. CDR1 SGHVS and CDR2 FNYEAQ come from the germline V gene. The CDR3 protein is CASSLYGYTSTDTQYF. The CDR3 coding sequence is TGTGCCAGCAGCTTATACGGGTACACTAGCACAGATACGCAGTATTTT.

A single count supports this clone. The rearrangement links TRBV7-2 to TRBJ2-1, with D perhaps matching TRBD2 (6 bases). The V end lost 1 base, the J end lost 7 bases, and 11 bases lay between the germline ends. The CDR3 runs 14 residues. Germline CDR1 is SGHTA and CDR2 is FQGNSA. For the CDR3, the DNA is TGTGCCAGCAGCTTAGAACCCCTAGCGAATGAGCAGTTCTTC. Its protein product is CASSLEPLANEQFF. Full variable domain (outside the CDR3, taken from reference TRBV7-2 and TRBJ2-1): GAGVSQSPSNKVTEKGKDVELRCDPISGHTALYWYRQSLGQGLEFLIYFQGNSAPDKSGLPSDRFSAERTGGSVSTLTIQRTQQEDSAVYLCASSLEPLANEQFFGPGTRLTVL.

The chain couples TRBV4-2 to TRBJ2-2; TRBD2 matches 15 bases. V gave up 0 bases and J gave up 6 bases; unmatched junction bases: 5. The CDR3 length is 18 residues. CDR1 LGHNA and CDR2 YNFKEQ come from the germline V gene. The CDR3 nucleotides are TGTGCCAGCAGCCAAGATGGGACTAGCGGGAGGAAGGCCGGGGAGCTGTTTTTT. It codes for CASSQDGTSGRKAGELFF.

CDR3 loop: CASRREADTGELFF. The CDR3 nucleotides read TGTGCCAGCAGGCGGGAGGCCGACACCGGGGAGCTGTTTTTT. The rearrangement joins TRBV2 to TRBJ2-2; 8 bases map to TRBD2. The CDR3 covers 14 residues. CDR1 and CDR2 from the germline V gene are SNHLY and FYNNEI. The V segment lost 6 bases and the J segment 3 bases; nucleotides outside the gene matches: 3.

V gene TRBV5-1 combines with J gene TRBJ2-1; possible D gene TRBD2, 6 bases. The CDR3 totals 14 residues. From germline, CDR1 is SGHRS and CDR2 YFSETQ. The V and J ends lost 5 bases and 7 bases respectively, with 16 bases between them. The CDR3, as DNA: TGCGCCAGCAGGGTTTTCACTAGCTCTAATGAGCAGTTCTTC. Its translation is CASRVFTSSNEQFF.

The gene calls are TRBV5-4 and TRBJ2-2; TRBD1 matches 9 bases. The CDR3 extends over 16 amino acids. Losses at the gene ends were 6 bases for V and 2 bases for J; bases not matched to a gene: 8. Germline CDR1 reads SGHNT; CDR2 reads YYREEE (reference sequence). CDR3 coding DNA: TGTGCCAGCACCCCTAGGACAGGGGCCAACACCGGGGAGCTGTTTTTT. Translation: CASTPRTGANTGELFF.

This chain connects TRBV2 to TRBJ2-1; 9 bases fit TRBD2. This CDR3 contains 15 residues. The V segment lost 4 bases and the J segment 4 bases; nucleotides outside the gene matches: 5. Germline V gives CDR1 SNHLY, CDR2 FYNNEI. The CDR3 DNA follows: TGTGCCAGCAGTGTCCCTAGCGGGATATACAATGAGCAGTTCTTC. Its translation is CASSVPSGIYNEQFF.

The rearrangement joins TRBV5-4 to TRBJ2-3, with D possibly being TRBD1 (6 bases). Germline assignment: CDR1 SGHNT and CDR2 YYREEE (reference sequence). V was cut by 4 bases and J by 4 bases, with 13 bases left in between. The CDR3 spans 14 residues. Here the CDR3 reads CASSLVKGADTQYF. CDR3 coding DNA: TGTGCCAGCAGCCTTGTTAAGGGGGCAGATACGCAGTATTTT. Full variable domain (outside the CDR3, taken from reference TRBV5-4 and TRBJ2-3): ETGVTQSPTHLIKTRGQQVTLRCSSQSGHNTVSWYQQALGQGPQFIFQYYREEENGRGNFPPRFSGLQFPNYSSELNVNALELDDSALYLCASSLVKGADTQYFGPGTRLTVL.

The chain has TRBV3-1 (or the pseudogene TRBV3-2) and TRBJ2-3; 11 positions match TRBD2. This CDR3 is built from 18 residues. With 2 bases clipped from V and 2 bases from J, the junction kept 9 bases outside the gene matches. Germline V gene lookup returns CDR1 LGHDT and CDR2 YNNKEL (reference sequence). Written as DNA, the CDR3 is TGTGCCAGCAGCCAAACCCTAGCGGGAGGCCCGATCACAGATACGCAGTATTTT. It specifies CASSQTLAGGPITDTQYF.

This clone was found once. This chain uses TRBV7-9 with TRBJ2-7, with D possibly TRBD2 on 6 matching bases. The V gene lost 1 base and the J gene lost 2 bases, with 12 bases spanning the gap. This CDR3 has 15 residues. Germline-derived CDR1 and CDR2 are SEHNR and FQNEAQ (reference sequence). In nucleotides, the CDR3 is TGTGCCAGCAGCTTAGTTACAGGACTAACCTACGAGCAGTACTTC. Amino acids: CASSLVTGLTYEQYF. Full variable domain (remainder filled in from reference TRBV7-9 and TRBJ2-7): DTGVSQNPRHKITKRGQNVTFRCDPISEHNRLYWYRQTLGQGPEFLTYFQNEAQLEKSRLLSDRFSAERPKGSFSTLEIQRTEQGDSAMYLCASSLVTGLTYEQYFGPGTRLTVT.